Listed below are T cell receptor beta chains from one sample, sequenced in a study of OX40 agonist ivuxolimab in advanced cancers. Sequenced by immunoSEQ multiplex PCR; TCRdb stores in-frame clones only, minus some. Of approximately 15,000 clones listed, almost 95% are singletons. The starting material was CD4+ or CD8+ T cells sorted from blood, obtained in a trial of the OX40 agonist ivuxolimab. Receptor source: an adult with an advanced solid tumor such as melanoma, head and neck, liver or kidney cancer. Both conserved end residues are part of each CDR3. Fields, in order: D gene, J gene, clone size, V gene, CDR3 protein, CDR3 DNA. D genes are given only for firm matches. Some rows have no size entry. The others give once, few or many, or a class for an expanded clone.

>NA|TRBJ2-1|NA|TRBV6-5
CASSSEGHNEQFF
TGTGCCAGCAGTTCGGAGGGCCACAATGAGCAGTTCTTC
>NA|TRBJ1-5|NA|TRBV9
CASSVGLKAPNQPQHF
TGTGCCAGCAGCGTAGGCTTGAAGGCCCCCAATCAGCCCCAGCATTTT
>NA|TRBJ1-1|NA|TRBV7-6
CASSPDRFEEAFF
TGTGCCAGCAGCCCCGACAGGTTCGAAGAAGCTTTCTTT
>NA|TRBJ1-2|NA|TRBV29-1
CSVEAVAPPPYGYTF
TGCAGCGTTGAAGCAGTGGCCCCACCCCCGTATGGCTACACCTTC
>NA|TRBJ2-1|NA|TRBV29-1
CSVADSYNEQFF
TGCAGCGTAGCGGACTCCTACAATGAGCAGTTCTTC
>NA|TRBJ2-5|once|TRBV6-1
CASMAAGRGEYF
TGTGCCAGCATGGCAGCCGGTAGGGGAGAGTACTTC
>NA|TRBJ2-7|NA|TRBV7-9
CASSLGNPEQYF
TGTGCCAGCAGCCTCGGGAATCCCGAGCAGTACTTC
>NA|TRBJ2-4|NA|TRBV28
CASSLHSLAKNIQYF
TGTGCCAGCAGTTTACATTCCCTAGCCAAAAACATTCAGTACTTC
>NA|TRBJ1-1|few|TRBV6-5
CASSYSYGTEAFF
TGTGCCAGCAGTTACTCGTATGGCACTGAAGCTTTCTTT
>NA|TRBJ2-5|once|TRBV28
CASSLWLLGEETQYF
TGTGCCAGCAGTTTATGGCTATTAGGGGAGGAGACCCAGTACTTC
>TRBD1|TRBJ2-4|NA|TRBV5-5
CASSGQGSGIQYF
TGTGCCAGCAGCGGACAGGGATCGGGCATTCAGTACTTC
>TRBD1|TRBJ2-1|NA|TRBV2
CASSEGTGGFNNEQFF
TGTGCCAGCAGTGAAGGGACAGGGGGATTTAACAATGAGCAGTTCTTC
>TRBD2|TRBJ2-5|NA|TRBV6-1
CASRPGLQETQYF
TGTGCCAGCAGACCGGGACTACAAGAGACCCAGTACTTC
>TRBD1|TRBJ2-7|NA|TRBV27
CASSSRGSDRGSHEQYF
TGTGCCAGCAGTTCCAGGGGATCGGACAGGGGGTCCCACGAGCAGTACTTC
>NA|TRBJ2-7|NA|TRBV27
CASGDSYEQYF
TGTGCCAGCGGCGACTCCTACGAGCAGTACTTC
>NA|TRBJ2-1|NA|TRBV11-2
CASSLARGAGNEQFF
TGTGCCAGCAGCTTAGCCAGGGGTGCGGGCAATGAGCAGTTCTTC
>TRBD1|TRBJ1-4|few|TRBV5-4
CASSSRDRDVEKLFF
TGTGCCAGCAGCTCCCGGGACAGGGATGTTGAAAAACTGTTTTTT
>NA|TRBJ2-1|once|TRBV19
CASSGRTTSSYNEQFF
TGTGCCAGTAGTGGCCGGACTACCTCTTCGTACAATGAGCAGTTCTTC
>TRBD1|TRBJ1-4|NA|TRBV23-1
CASSRPTGIEKLFF
TGCGCCAGCAGTCGACCGACAGGGATTGAAAAACTGTTTTTT
>NA|TRBJ1-2|NA|TRBV5-4
CASSLDPGNGYTF
TGTGCCAGCAGCTTGGATCCAGGCAATGGCTACACCTTC
>NA|TRBJ2-7|NA|TRBV30
CAWSAPPGEQYF
TGTGCCTGGAGTGCGCCCCCCGGGGAGCAGTACTTC
>NA|TRBJ1-1|NA|TRBV28
CASMRGWRLTEAFF
TGTGCCAGCATGCGGGGCTGGCGGCTCACTGAAGCTTTCTTT
>NA|TRBJ2-1|NA|TRBV5-8
CASSLAGRYNEQFF
TGTGCCAGCAGCTTGGCAGGACGATACAATGAGCAGTTCTTC
>NA|TRBJ2-3|NA|TRBV27
CASTTTPGTVCQRESTDTQYF
TGTGCCAGCACCACAACCCCAGGGACAGTCTGTCAGCGGGAGAGCACAGATACGCAGTATTTT
>NA|TRBJ2-3|NA|TRBV6-1
CATAEYRASADTQYF
TGTGCCACGGCGGAATACAGGGCTAGCGCAGATACGCAGTATTTT
>NA|TRBJ2-7|NA|TRBV28
CASSFGSVSYEQYF
TGTGCCAGCAGTTTTGGAAGCGTCTCCTACGAGCAGTACTTC
>TRBD1|TRBJ2-7|NA|TRBV2
CASSDRGRDEQYF
TGTGCCAGCAGTGACAGGGGGCGAGACGAGCAGTACTTC
>TRBD1|TRBJ1-2|once|TRBV2
CASSEWAGGDYGYTF
TGTGCCAGCAGTGAATGGGCAGGGGGTGACTATGGCTACACCTTC
>NA|TRBJ2-7|NA|TRBV20-1
CSARGTEQYF
TGCAGTGCTCGGGGGACCGAGCAGTACTTC
>NA|TRBJ2-5|once|TRBV27
CASSHPPGETQYF
TGTGCCAGCAGTCATCCCCCGGGTGAGACCCAGTACTTC
>TRBD2|TRBJ2-3|NA|TRBV27
CASSLSVAGTDTQYF
TGTGCCAGCAGTTTATCTGTAGCGGGGACAGATACGCAGTATTTT
>NA|TRBJ2-2|NA|TRBV9
CASSVAGRELFF
TGTGCCAGCAGCGTAGCGGGTAGGGAGCTGTTTTTT
>TRBD1|TRBJ1-5|once|TRBV28
CASSDPGQGKNQPQHF
TGTGCCAGCAGTGATCCGGGACAGGGGAAGAATCAGCCCCAGCATTTT
>NA|TRBJ2-4|once|TRBV27
CASSSGLAKNIQYF
TGTGCCAGCAGTTCTGGCCTAGCCAAAAACATTCAGTACTTC
>NA|TRBJ2-4|NA|TRBV7-6
CASSDGGQSFLGIQYF
TGTGCCAGCAGCGATGGTGGGCAGTCCTTCTTGGGCATTCAGTACTTC
>TRBD2|TRBJ2-5|NA|TRBV7-3
CASSPRGLAGEETQYF
TGTGCCAGCAGCCCAAGGGGACTAGCGGGGGAAGAGACCCAGTACTTC
>TRBD2|TRBJ2-1|NA|TRBV9
CASTPAGNNEQFF
TGTGCCAGCACGCCAGCGGGAAACAATGAGCAGTTCTTC
>NA|TRBJ2-2|NA|TRBV27
CASRFPPGELFF
TGTGCCAGCAGATTCCCCCCCGGGGAGCTGTTTTTT
>NA|TRBJ1-3|NA|TRBV7-9
CASSLDRGITGNTIYF
TGTGCCAGCAGCTTAGATCGGGGGATCACTGGAAACACCATATATTTT
>NA|TRBJ2-7|NA|TRBV28
CASSPTVYEQYF
TGTGCCAGCAGTCCAACAGTTTACGAGCAGTACTTC
>NA|TRBJ2-1|NA|TRBV9
CASSVGWGVDNNEQFF
TGTGCCAGCAGCGTAGGGTGGGGAGTTGATAACAATGAGCAGTTCTTC
>NA|TRBJ1-2|once|TRBV2
CASSEAQQGFYGYTF
TGTGCCAGCAGTGAAGCGCAACAGGGATTCTATGGCTACACCTTC
>NA|TRBJ1-6|NA|TRBV29-1
CSVEEQRGSPLHF
TGCAGCGTTGAAGAGCAGAGGGGTTCACCCCTCCACTTT
>NA|TRBJ2-5|NA|TRBV27
CASSLSSRQETQYF
TGTGCCAGCAGTTTAAGTTCTCGTCAAGAGACCCAGTACTTC
>NA|TRBJ2-7|NA|TRBV21-1
CASSKIGTGIGYEQYF
TGTGCCAGCAGCAAAATAGGGACAGGGATAGGATACGAGCAGTACTTC
>TRBD2|TRBJ2-3|NA|TRBV6-6
CASDDRGGNPDTQYF
TGTGCCAGTGATGATCGGGGGGGCAATCCAGATACGCAGTATTTT
>TRBD2|TRBJ2-5|NA|TRBV13
CASSLGTSGGEETQYF
TGTGCCAGCAGCTTAGGGACTAGCGGGGGGGAAGAGACCCAGTACTTC
>NA|TRBJ1-1|NA|TRBV2
CATGDQGTEAFF
TGTGCCACCGGGGACCAGGGCACTGAAGCTTTCTTT
>NA|TRBJ2-2|NA|TRBV5-6
CASSLGGNTGELFF
TGTGCCAGCAGCTTGGGGGGGAACACCGGGGAGCTGTTTTTT
>NA|TRBJ1-5|NA|TRBV21-1
CASSARTGLSNQPQHF
TGTGCCAGCAGCGCCCGGACAGGCCTTAGCAATCAGCCCCAGCATTTT
>TRBD1|TRBJ2-5|NA|TRBV28
CASSARTGGRETQYF
TGTGCCAGCAGTGCACGGACAGGGGGCCGGGAGACCCAGTACTTC
>NA|TRBJ2-7|NA|TRBV21-1
CASSKALASGRTGEQYF
TGTGCCAGCAGCAAAGCGTTAGCTAGCGGGAGGACGGGCGAGCAGTACTTC
>NA|TRBJ1-6|NA|TRBV30
CASGSPLHF
TGTGCCTCGGGTTCACCCCTCCACTTT
>NA|TRBJ1-1|once|TRBV6-1
CASSDRVGTEAFF
TGTGCCAGCAGTGACAGGGTGGGCACTGAAGCTTTCTTT